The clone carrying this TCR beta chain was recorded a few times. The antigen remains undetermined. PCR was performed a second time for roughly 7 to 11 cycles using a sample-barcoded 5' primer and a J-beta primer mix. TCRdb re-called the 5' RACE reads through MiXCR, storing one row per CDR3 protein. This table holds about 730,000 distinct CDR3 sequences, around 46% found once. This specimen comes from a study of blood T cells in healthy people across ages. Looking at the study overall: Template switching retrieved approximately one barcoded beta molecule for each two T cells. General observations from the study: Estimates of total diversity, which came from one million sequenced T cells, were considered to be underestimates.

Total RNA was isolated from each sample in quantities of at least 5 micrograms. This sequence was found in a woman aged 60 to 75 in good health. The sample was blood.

The CDR3 protein is CASSARGVPYEQYF. The CDR3 DNA is TGTGCCAGCAGCGCGCGGGGGGTACCCTACGAGCAGTACTTC. V usage is TRBV11-2 and J usage is TRBJ2-7, with 8 bases identical to TRBD2. The CDR3 consists of 14 residues. The germline gives CDR1 SGHAT, CDR2 FQNNGV. With V trimmed by 5 bases and J by 2 bases, 5 bases remained unmatched.